The text below deals with one T cell receptor beta chain. No cognate antigen has been identified for it. The sample holds no much larger clone one base away, and base qualities are not on file. The trial excluded patients who had a history of autoimmune disease or who were on systemic immunosuppression. Peripheral blood for TCR sequencing was collected from all dose cohorts at baseline, on cycle 4 day 1, and on cycle 7 day 1. Samples came from an open-label, multicenter, first-in-human phase I dose-escalation trial of ivuxolimab. Adults with locally advanced or metastatic melanoma, renal cell, hepatocellular, or head and neck squamous cell carcinoma were enrolled in the trial. CD4+ and CD8+ T cells were sorted separately from peripheral blood before TCR sequencing. CDR3 length: 15 amino acids, cysteine to phenylalanine. Left in the record is the CDR3 DNA by itself, 45 bases read in frame from the first base. Based on the germline V gene, the CDR1 and CDR2 sequences are SGHAT and FQNNGV. V loses 4 bases of germline sequence and J loses 6 bases, and the interval between the two ends is 15 bases.

Genomic DNA was extracted from sorted cells for sequencing of the TCRbeta CDR3 region. The immunoSEQ Assay was used to sequence the TCRbeta CDR3 regions. The table was pulled from immuneACCESS by TCRdb, which kept in-frame rearrangements only. Such tables lose some clones; where checked, under half of the loss comes from unresolved V genes, and the rest has no known cause. The sample data list under 85,000 clones, and 88% of these were observed just once. 0.45% to 0.55% of the sample comes from the top ten. This record belongs to a study of OX40 agonist ivuxolimab in advanced cancers. Background on the whole study: The costimulatory receptor OX40 (CD134) was targeted by ivuxolimab, a fully human IgG2 agonistic monoclonal antibody. Intravenous ivuxolimab was administered to patients every 2 weeks at six dose levels: 0.01, 0.1, 0.3, 1.5, 3 and 10 mg/kg. Among the 52 dose-escalation patients, some 20 had hepatocellular carcinoma, some 15 melanoma, 9 renal cell carcinoma and 9 head and neck cancer. In the dose-escalation cohort, 65% to 90% of patients were male, and the mean age was about 55 years, with a range of roughly 20 to 85. Prior anti-PD-1, anti-PD-L1 or anti-CTLA-4 therapy was permitted, and 35% to 40% of dose-escalation patients had received checkpoint inhibitors. Partial responses were achieved by three dose-escalation patients, of whom one had hepatocellular carcinoma and two had cutaneous melanoma. The purpose of peripheral TCRbeta sequencing was to test whether ivuxolimab changed TCR sequence diversity and led to clonal T-cell expansion. The paper reports the monotherapy dose-escalation portion (N ≈ 50 patients) of the phase I ivuxolimab trial.

Overall results and qualifications from the work: Which antigens the clonally expanded peripheral T cells were specific for was not determined. After ivuxolimab, CD8+ T cells had more expanded clones than CD4+ T cells on average. At doses of 0.1 to 3.0 mg/kg, clonal expansion of both CD4+ and CD8+ T cells in blood was seen between baseline and week 6. Partial responders in the 0.1-3.0 mg/kg groups had among the lowest normalized peripheral clonal expansion, especially among CD8+ T cells. Low levels of normalized T-cell clonal expansion were also seen in some patients who did not respond.

Sequences were derived from CD4+ or CD8+ T cells sorted from blood, sampled in a trial of the OX40 agonist ivuxolimab. This clonotype originated in an adult with an advanced solid tumor such as melanoma, head and neck, liver or kidney cancer. In this chain, TRBV11-2 is recombined with TRBJ2-2; perhaps TRBD1 is the D gene, with 5 bases matching. The CDR3 here reads CASSSFSGKAGELFF. The nucleotide sequence is TGTGCCAGCAGCTCCTTTTCAGGGAAGGCCGGGGAGCTGTTTTTT.